The clone carrying this TCR beta chain appeared a few times. Its antigen is unidentified. This specimen belongs to a study of cytomegalovirus exposure and HLA in healthy donors. The study, taken as a whole, reports: In a later analysis, TCR beta V- and J-gene trimming showed a link to a missense DCLRE1C variant. Among the most significant clusters, several appeared linked to common viral pathogens in a later analysis. Analysis was performed later, and it showed HLA-associated TCR beta chains to be more clonally expanded than equally common others. Most subjects' HLA-A and HLA-B alleles were reportedly predicted from TCR beta sequences.

Both 60 Vbeta primers and 13 Jbeta primers went into the PCR. Method: immunoSEQ multiplex PCR; TCRdb's copy keeps in-frame clones and lacks some. Of around 120,000 clones in the sample, 70% to 85% were seen once. From germline, CDR1 is MNHNS and CDR2 SASEGT. This CDR3 comprises 11 residues. The clonotype was recovered from a woman aged 55 to 70 in good health and CMV-seropositive. This sequence joins TRBV6-1 and TRBJ2-5; D is uncertain. The DNA end is more similar to TRBJ2-7, so the J call may be wrong. The source material was PBMCs. CDR3 region: CASSDLYEQYF. As DNA, the CDR3 is TGTGCCAGCAGTGATTTGTACGAGCAGTACTTC.